Sequencing of this T cell receptor (beta chain) was carried out in a study of Ad26.COV2.S vaccination and SARS-CoV-2 variants. Clones were read by immunoSEQ multiplex PCR, and TCRdb kept only the in-frame ones, dropping some. The sample carries about 330,000 clones, under 90% recorded once. Documented treatment: around 19 received Ad26.COV2.S at low or high dose, single or two shots; about 5 received placebo; per-sample allocation not given. Samples analyzed were those drawn on day 63 after the first vaccine or placebo injection. Germline V gene sequence: CDR1 MNHNY, CDR2 SVGAGI (reference sequence). The CDR3 is 12 residues long. V lost 11 bases to trimming and J lost 3 bases, with 13 bases between them. This clone was seen a few times.

This sample comprised peripheral blood, obtained in a trial of Ad26.COV2.S vaccine versus placebo. This receptor was obtained from a person between 18 and 59 years old who received the Ad26.COV2.S COVID-19 vaccine or a placebo. The J gene is TRBJ1-2, the V gene TRBV6-6; possibly TRBD1 for D (5 bases). The CDR3 sequence is CAGNRGDYGYTF. The CDR3 bases are TGTGCCGGCAATCGGGGGGACTATGGCTACACCTTC.